This TCR beta chain was documented in a study of identifying expanded T cells in peripheral blood. Of note for this clone: Its antigen is unidentified.

TCRdb keeps only in-frame clones here, not all; method: immunoSEQ multiplex PCR. The data hold 60,000 to 80,000 clones, with almost 90% observed a single time. No infections or other immune events were documented during collection. Study-level findings and limits: Across healthy donors, higher total template counts meant significantly greater approximately two-week count variance. About 1.2 clones differed between technical replicates, versus around 15 and 18 over time.

The sample consisted of blood. The clonotype originates from a person aged 18 to 70 in good health.

For the CDR3, the DNA is TGTGCCAGCAGTCCCTCCGGATACCTCGGAGCTTTCTTT. Amino acid sequence: CASSPSGYLGAFF. The J gene is TRBJ1-1, the V gene TRBV9; D ambiguous. With 5 bases removed from V and 10 bases from J, the gap between germline ends came to 18 bases. The CDR3 totals 13 residues. Germline V CDR1 and CDR2: SGDLS, YYNGEE. Filled out from reference TRBV9 and TRBJ1-1, the complete variable domain reads DSGVTQTPKHLITATGQRVTLRCSPRSGDLSVYWYQQSLDQGLQFLIQYYNGEERAKGNILERFSAQQFPDLHSELNLSSLELGDSALYFCASSPSGYLGAFFGQGTRLTVV.